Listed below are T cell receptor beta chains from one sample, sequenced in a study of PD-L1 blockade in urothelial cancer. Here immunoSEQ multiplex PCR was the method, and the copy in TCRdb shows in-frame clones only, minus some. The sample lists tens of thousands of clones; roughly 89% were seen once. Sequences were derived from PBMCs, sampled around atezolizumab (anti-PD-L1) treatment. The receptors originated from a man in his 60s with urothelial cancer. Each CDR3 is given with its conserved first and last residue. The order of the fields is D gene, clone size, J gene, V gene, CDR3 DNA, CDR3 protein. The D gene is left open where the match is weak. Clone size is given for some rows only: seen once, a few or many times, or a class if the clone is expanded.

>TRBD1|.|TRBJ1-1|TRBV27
TGTGCCAGCAGTTTTTTGGCGGGACAGGGAGGCACTGAAGCTTTCTTT
CASSFLAGQGGTEAFF
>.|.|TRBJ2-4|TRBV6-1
TGTGCCAGCACTCCTGTTGGGACTGCCAAAAACATTCAGTACTTC
CASTPVGTAKNIQYF
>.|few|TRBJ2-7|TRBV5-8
TGTGCCAGCAGCCCGGGACTCTACGAGCAGTACTTC
CASSPGLYEQYF
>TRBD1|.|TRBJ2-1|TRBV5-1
TGCGCCAGCAGCGCCCCGGGGACAGGCTACAATGAGCAGTTCTTC
CASSAPGTGYNEQFF
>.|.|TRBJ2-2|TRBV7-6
TGTGCCAGCAGCCTCCCGGCCGGGGAGCTGTTTTTT
CASSLPAGELFF
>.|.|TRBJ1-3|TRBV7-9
TGTGCCAGCAGCTTACCCTTCTCTGGAAACACCATATATTTT
CASSLPFSGNTIYF
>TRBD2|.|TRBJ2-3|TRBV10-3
TGTGCCATCAGCTTAACGGGACTAGCGGAACCGCTGAGCACAGATACGCAGTATTTT
CAISLTGLAEPLSTDTQYF
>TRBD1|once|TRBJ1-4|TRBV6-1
TGTGCCAGCAGTGAAGCTCATAGGTCACAGGGGGACACGCCAGAAATAACTAATGAAAAACTGTTTTTT
CASSEAHRSQGDTPEITNEKLFF
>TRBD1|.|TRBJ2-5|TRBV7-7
TGTGCCAGCAGCGGTTCAGGGGGCTCGGAGACCCAGTACTTC
CASSGSGGSETQYF
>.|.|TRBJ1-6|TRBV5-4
TGTGCCAGCAGCCCCGGGACTGAGGGAAACGATTCACCCCTCCACTTT
CASSPGTEGNDSPLHF
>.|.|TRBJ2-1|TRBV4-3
TGCGCCAGCAGCCAAGACTTGGTGACAGCCAATGAGCAGTTCTTC
CASSQDLVTANEQFF
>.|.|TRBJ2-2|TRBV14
TGTGCCAGCAGCCAAGTCCCCATCGGGGAGCTGTTTTTT
CASSQVPIGELFF
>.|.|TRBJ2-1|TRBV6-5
TGTGCCAGCAGTTATTCCGGGGGAAACAATGAGCAGTTCTTC
CASSYSGGNNEQFF
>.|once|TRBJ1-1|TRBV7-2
TGTGCCAGCAGCTTAGACGGCGGTAGAAAAGCTTTCTTT
CASSLDGGRKAFF
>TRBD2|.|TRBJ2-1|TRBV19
TGTGCCAGTAGTATACTAGCGGGGGGTGAGCAGTTCTTC
CASSILAGGEQFF
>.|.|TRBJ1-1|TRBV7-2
TGTGCCAGCAGCTTGTCGAGGACTGAAGCTTTCTTT
CASSLSRTEAFF
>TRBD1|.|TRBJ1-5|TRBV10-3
TGTGCCATCAGCGACGGGACAGCAAATCAGCCCCAGCATTTT
CAISDGTANQPQHF
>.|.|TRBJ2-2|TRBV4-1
TGCGCCAGCAGCCAACCATTCGGGAACACCGGGGAGCTGTTTTTT
CASSQPFGNTGELFF
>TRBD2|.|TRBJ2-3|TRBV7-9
TGTGCCAGCAGGTTAGCGGGAGGAGGGGCAGATACGCAGTATTTT
CASRLAGGGADTQYF
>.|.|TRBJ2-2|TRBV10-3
TGTGCCATCAGTGAGATGGCAGGGACCGGGGAGCTGTTTTTT
CAISEMAGTGELFF
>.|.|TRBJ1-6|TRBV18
TGTGCCAGCTCAACATCGTTCCCCCAAAATTCACCCCTCCACTTT
CASSTSFPQNSPLHF
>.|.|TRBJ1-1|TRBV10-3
TGTGCCATCAGACGCCAGCGGCCGATGAACACTGAAGCTTTCTTT
CAIRRQRPMNTEAFF
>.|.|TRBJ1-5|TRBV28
TGTGCCAGCAGAGGACCATTCCGGGGGGGCAATCAGCCCCAGCATTTT
CASRGPFRGGNQPQHF
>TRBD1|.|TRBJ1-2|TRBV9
TGTGCCAGCAGCGGAGGCTCACAGGGGCCTTATGGCTACACCTTC
CASSGGSQGPYGYTF
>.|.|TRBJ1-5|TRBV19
TGTGCCAGTATCAGACAAGGGGGCAATCAGCCCCAGCATTTT
CASIRQGGNQPQHF
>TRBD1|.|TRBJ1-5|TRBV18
TGTGCCAGCTCACCTCTTCGGACAGGGGGGGATCAGCCCCAGCATTTT
CASSPLRTGGDQPQHF
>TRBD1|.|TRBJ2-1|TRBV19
TGTGCCAGTAGTATTAGAGGACAGGGTAACAATGAGCAGTTCTTC
CASSIRGQGNNEQFF
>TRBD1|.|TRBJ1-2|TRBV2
TGTGCCAGCAGGGTGACAGGGGTCTATGGCTACACCTTC
CASRVTGVYGYTF
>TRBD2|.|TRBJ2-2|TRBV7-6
TGTGCCAGCAGCGGAGTACGGGGGACTAGCGGGACCCCCGGGGAGCTGTTTTTT
CASSGVRGTSGTPGELFF
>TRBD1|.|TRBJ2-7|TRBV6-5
TGTGCCAGCGGAGGACAGGGGTCCTACGAGCAGTACTTC
CASGGQGSYEQYF